These 4 T cell receptor beta chains originate from one sample sequenced in a study of shared clonotypes between healthy human individuals (TCRdb year 2020). Receptors were amplified or captured by the immunoSEQ multiplex PCR assay. The table was pulled from immuneACCESS by TCRdb, which kept in-frame rearrangements only. Such tables lose some clones; where checked, under half of the loss comes from unresolved V genes, and the rest has no known cause. This sample lists over a million clones; roughly 70% were detected once. About 1.5% of the sample is held by the ten biggest clonotypes. Sequencing used memory CD4+ T cells sorted from blood. This specimen's cell subset or site label, interpreted: CD45RA-negative fraction. All receptors come from a man between 18 and 29 years old in good health.

The rearrangement uses TRBV10-3 and TRBJ2-2, with D possibly being TRBD2 (6 bases). Per germline, CDR1 ENHRY and CDR2 SYGVKD. The V gene lost 8 bases and the J gene lost 4 bases, with 8 bases spanning the gap. The CDR3 is 12 amino acids. DNA for the CDR3: TGTGCCATCGCTAGCGTCACCGGGGAGCTGTTTTTT. Its translation is CAIASVTGELFF.

The chain combines TRBV18 with TRBJ1-4; D ambiguous. V lost 3 bases to trimming and J lost 0 bases, with 8 bases between them. The CDR3 is 15 residues long. The germline V gene encodes CDR1 KGHSH and CDR2 LQKENI. CDR3 protein: CASSPSQATNEKLFF. The DNA of the CDR3 is TGTGCCAGCTCACCGTCGCAAGCAACTAATGAAAAACTGTTTTTT.

V and J are TRBV5-4 and TRBJ2-2; D might be TRBD1 (5 bases). Trimming took off 3 bases at V and 8 bases at J, with 17 bases between the two ends. There are 15 residues in the CDR3. From germline, CDR1 is SGHNT and CDR2 YYREEE (reference sequence). The CDR3 loop reads CASSSDPVRTGELFF. As DNA, the CDR3 is TGTGCCAGCAGCTCAGACCCGGTCCGGACAGGGGAGCTGTTTTTT.

The rearrangement links TRBV28 to TRBJ1-5; D remains unclear. CDR3 length: 12 amino acids. Germline assignment: CDR1 MDHEN and CDR2 SYDVKM. Between the trimmed V and J ends, which lost 3 bases and 3 bases, there was a span of 3 bases. The CDR3 reads CASSFPNQPQHF. In DNA form, the CDR3 reads TGTGCCAGCAGTTTTCCCAATCAGCCCCAGCATTTT.